This TCR beta chain was captured in a study of read filtering for tumor transcriptome and immune sequencing (TCRdb year 2020). For the wider study: The cohort was composed of about 18 male and 14 female patients, with a mean age of approximately 62 years and an age range of about 45 to 90. Per sample, about 3.5 to 10.27 million TCR-region mapped reads were obtained with IR-seq, compared with only about 80 to 1,400 with RNA-seq. A main aim was a read-filtering strategy for immune repertoire data, specifically whether clonotypes supported by a single read should be removed. Using the same bone marrow samples, the study ran both targeted immune repertoire sequencing and bulk whole-transcriptome sequencing and then compared the TCR repertoires from each method. After DNase treatment, whole-transcriptome libraries were prepared using the TruSeq RNA Access Library Prep Kit. By revised international staging, under 10 patients were R-ISS I, about 16 were R-ISS II and over five were R-ISS III. Beyond this particular receptor, the publication reports: Rather than purified T cells, the sorted CD138-negative fraction was a mixed bone marrow immune population. When single-read clonotypes were removed, the proportions of shared clonotypes in IR-seq and RNA-seq correlated more strongly. In IR-seq, 80% to 85% of clonotypes but approximately 3.2% of total reads were represented by single-read clonotypes, whereas in RNA-seq, 60% to 75% of clonotypes and more than 35% of reads were represented by single-read clonotypes. Compared with RNA-seq, IR-seq captured clonotypes at much higher depth and more reliably, and a smaller IR-seq throughput was enough to identify most shared clonotypes.

Bone marrow was sampled from every patient at the time of active disease. Isolation of bone marrow mononuclear cells was performed by Ficoll-Hypaque density gradient centrifugation. Myeloma plasma cells were removed and CD138-negative cells were collected by negative selection after labeling with CD138 magnetic microbeads on a MACS separator. The purity of the isolated cells was checked by flow cytometry with CD138 antibodies on an Attune NxT. Total RNA was extracted with TRIzol reagent and quantified with a NanoDrop spectrophotometer. Paired RNA-seq and IR-seq were performed on the CD138-negative bone marrow sample of each patient. TCR libraries were constructed from 350 to 400 ng RNA using the Immunoverse kit, and molecular barcoded adaptors covering alpha/delta and beta/gamma chains were employed. TCR library preparation used the same RNA that was used for transcriptome sequencing. An Illumina HiSeq 4000 with 2 x 150 cycles was used to sequence the TCR libraries. Regarding the original processing steps: MiXCR aligned TCR reads to human V, D, J and C references and assembled the aligned reads into CDR3 clonotypes, with quality filtering and error correction included. Clonotype counts and gene usage diversity were analyzed with the tcR package in R. Raw mapping reads were checked after the RNA-seq reads had been mapped by STAR aligner version 2.5.3a onto the human GRCh37 genome. To test how sequencing depth affects detected clonotypes, IR-seq fastq files were randomly downsampled with Seqtk 1.3. TCRdb redid the processing of the public reads, applying fastp at Q25 and MiXCR, and retained in-frame beta chains. Each entry merges the rows of one CDR3 protein and shows their most common DNA and genes. TCRdb, not the original authors, processed these V and J calls. The table for this sample lists some 130,000 distinct CDR3 sequences; roughly 13% of them were counted only once. The ten top clones hold 8.4% of the sample.

The germline V gene (reference sequence) gives CDR1 as MNHEY and CDR2 as SMNVEV. The CDR3 has 12 amino acids, counting the end cysteine and phenylalanine. Only the CDR3 region is kept as DNA, spanning 36 bases read in frame from base 1. V has 5 bases trimmed and J has 16 bases trimmed; junction bases matching no gene number 8. There are many counts of this clonotype. No antigen is known for it. No base quality information exists; no much larger clone differs at one position. The source is a donor at least 40 years old with multiple myeloma. The sample was a population of CD138-negative cells sorted from bone marrow. According to the study, the label for this sample's cell subset or site signals: bone marrow mononuclear cells depleted of CD138+ plasma/myeloma cells by negative magnetic selection. The receptor chain draws on TRBV27 and TRBJ2-4; TRBD1 matches 10 bases in the middle. This receptor carries the CDR3 CASSTRTGGLYF. Read as DNA, the sequence is TGTGCCAGCAGTACCCGGACAGGGGGGCTTTACTTC.